This T cell receptor (beta chain) was obtained from a study of shared clonotypes between healthy human individuals. Study-level findings and limits: Generation probabilities were higher for clonotypes shared across all four sorted-subset donors than for unshared ones.

TCRdb keeps only in-frame clones here, not all; method: immunoSEQ multiplex PCR. The sample contains millions of clones, 85% to 95% of which appear only once. The CDR3 length is 14 residues. Germline lookup yields CDR1 SGHRS and CDR2 YFSETQ. Trimming removed 1 base from V and 5 bases from J, with 10 bases in between. Comment on this clone: What it recognizes is unknown.

This clonotype originated in a man aged 18 to 35 in good health. The chain links TRBV5-1 to TRBJ2-1; possible D gene TRBD2, 6 bases. The specimen was naive CD4+ T cells sorted from blood. Subset: CD45RA+ positively selected. The CDR3 DNA reads as TGCGCCAGCAGCTTGCGGGGGAGAAACAATGAGCAGTTCTTC. Translation: CASSLRGRNNEQFF.